The 18 T cell receptor beta chains below were found in one sample sequenced in a study of T cell clusters in autoimmune cytopenias. Some 38,000 genome equivalents of blood DNA were amplified for TRB. TRB was amplified by touch-down multiplex PCR, primer pools A and B combined. One entry per CDR3 protein, without DNA, is what TCRdb gives after re-calling the multiplex PCR reads. Its table lists under 7,500 distinct CDR3 sequences. These data are also associated with another study on T cell repertoires in aging, cancer and after chemotherapy.

Sequences were obtained from peripheral blood. These receptor sequences come from a human donor in good health.

This clonotype is deemed medium-sized by its frequency. The chain recombines TRBV6-5 with TRBJ1-2; no DNA is available, so the TRBD1 call from TCRdb remains unchecked. This CDR3 contains 13 residues. Germline loops: CDR1 MNHEY, CDR2 SVGAGI. CDR3: CASSVQGGYGYTF.

This clonotype is labeled medium-sized based on frequency. The chain is built from TRBV6-2 or TRBV6-3 and TRBJ2-3; absent DNA, TCRdb's TRBD1 call cannot be checked. The CDR3 is 14 residues long. Germline CDR1 reads MNHEY; CDR2 reads SVGEGT. The CDR3 sequence: CASSGQGATDTQYF.

This sequence joins TRBV19 and TRBJ2-5; TCRdb selects TRBD1, and the lack of DNA leaves this call unchecked. The CDR3 consists of 14 residues. Germline values: CDR1 LNHDA, CDR2 SQIVND (reference sequence). CDR3 in amino acids: CASSRGPKQETQYF.

CDR3 protein: CASLRGWTAPYEQYF. The J gene is TRBJ2-7, the V gene TRBV11-2; as DNA is missing, the TRBD1 call by TCRdb cannot be tested. The CDR3 loop spans 15 amino acids. Germline-derived CDR1 and CDR2 are SGHAT and FQNNGV.

This chain joins TRBV7-6 and TRBJ2-1; TCRdb proposes TRBD2, but this gene call is untestable without DNA. Per the germline V gene, CDR1 is SGHVS and CDR2 is FNYEAQ. This CDR3 is 15 amino acids long. CDR3 protein: CASRGGTSPYNEQFF. The full variable domain, completed using reference TRBV7-6 and TRBJ2-1, is GAGVSQSPRYKVTKRGQDVALRCDPISGHVSLYWYRQALGQGPEFLTYFNYEAQQDKSGLPNDRFSAERPEGSISTLTIQRTEQRDSAMYRCASRGGTSPYNEQFFGPGTRLTVL.

The rearrangement links TRBV7-2 to TRBJ2-3; TCRdb picks TRBD1, but there is no DNA to check that call. The CDR3 length is 16 residues. Germline lookup yields CDR1 SGHTA and CDR2 FQGNSA. The CDR3 here is CASSLIRGISTDTQYF.

According to its frequency, this clonotype is medium-sized (0.01 to 0.1%). The chain has TRBV27 and TRBJ2-2; TCRdb returns TRBD2, unconfirmable since there is no DNA. This CDR3 has 16 residues. Germline V gene sequence: CDR1 MNHEY, CDR2 SMNVEV (reference sequence). The chain's CDR3 is CASSFLAGGLTGELFF.

The chain has TRBV7-9 and TRBJ2-2; TCRdb lists TRBD1, though no DNA is available to test this call. The CDR3 runs 16 residues. CDR1 is SEHNR and CDR2 is FQNEAQ in the germline V gene (reference sequence). This chain's CDR3 is CASSFWAGTNTGELFF.

This clonotype is labeled medium-sized based on frequency. The chain links TRBV12-3 or TRBV12-4 to TRBJ1-2. CDR3 size: 13 residues. The CDR3 region is CASRDDTNYGYTF.

The genes are TRBV20-1 and TRBJ1-2. CDR3 length: 12 amino acids. Germline V gene lookup returns CDR1 DFQATT and CDR2 SNEGSKA (reference sequence). CDR3 sequence: CSAMGVRSGYTF.

The chain uses TRBV7-9 and TRBJ2-1; the TCRdb call, TRBD1, lacks DNA for checking. The CDR3 is made up of 17 amino acids. Germline V gives CDR1 SEHNR, CDR2 FQNEAQ (reference sequence). The CDR3 sequence: CASSLTGYRSSYNEQFF.

V is TRBV6-1 and J is TRBJ1-1; the D gene TCRdb calls, TRBD1, cannot be checked with no DNA. The CDR3 consists of 13 residues. CDR1 is MNHNS and CDR2 is SASEGT in the germline V gene. CDR3 region: CASSGGENTEAFF.

J is TRBJ1-2 and V is TRBV6-5. CDR3 size: 16 residues. Germline CDR1 MNHEY, CDR2 SVGAGI. CDR3 in amino acids: CASSYGTAAILYGYTF.

By frequency, this clonotype registers medium-sized (0.01 to 0.1%). The V gene is TRBV6-5, the J gene TRBJ1-2; TCRdb proposes TRBD1, but this gene call is untestable without DNA. CDR3 length: 12 residues. Germline-derived CDR1 and CDR2 are MNHEY and SVGAGI. The CDR3 region is CASSLTGDGYTF.

By frequency, this clonotype is medium-sized (0.01 to 0.1%). The V gene is TRBV5-4, the J gene TRBJ2-3; TCRdb returns TRBD1, unconfirmable since there is no DNA. CDR1 and CDR2 from the germline V gene are SGHNT and YYREEE (reference sequence). This CDR3 contains 16 residues. The CDR3 loop is CASSRTGTVWMDTQYF.

CDR3 loop: CASSQDRGRGSGQPQHF. The V and J genes are TRBV4-1 and TRBJ1-5; as DNA is missing, the TRBD1 call by TCRdb cannot be tested. CDR3 length equals 17 residues. Germline CDR1 reads MGHRA; CDR2 reads YSYEKL.

This chain uses TRBV6-5 with TRBJ1-1; TCRdb calls TRBD1, which cannot be checked without DNA. The CDR3 runs to 16 residues. From germline, CDR1 is MNHEY and CDR2 SVGAGI. This chain's CDR3 is CASSPREETRRAEAFF.

Frequency places this clonotype as large (0.1 to 1%). This chain uses TRBV29-1 with TRBJ2-5; TCRdb lists TRBD1, though no DNA is available to test this call. Germline CDR1 and CDR2: SQVTM and ANQGSEA. This CDR3 has 11 residues. CDR3 sequence: CSVIRAETQYF.